This T cell receptor beta chain was recorded in a study of long-term antiretroviral therapy in people with HIV. Regarding the study as a whole: Repertoires looked antigen-experienced, with only a slight naive shift after ART.

Sequencing used immunoSEQ v3.0 at survey level. TCRdb's table, derived via immunoSEQ multiplex PCR, lists solely in-frame clones and lacks some. The data contain about 20,000 clones, 90% of them singletons. The CDR3 runs 13 residues. V lost 5 bases, J lost 1 base, and 8 bases lay in between. In germline, CDR1 is SEHNR, CDR2 FQNEAQ (reference sequence). HIV-positive participants all received treatment in the United States. Going into DNA extraction, samples held roughly 0.85-11 million cryopreserved PBMC. Turning to this clone: Its antigen is as yet unknown.

Sequencing used unsorted PBMCs, obtained approximately 4.5 years before starting antiretroviral therapy. J is TRBJ1-1 and V is TRBV7-9; no definite D call. The receptor was isolated from a woman aged 30 to 39 with HIV. This chain's CDR3 is CASSLDKNTEAFF. The CDR3 nucleotides read TGTGCCAGCAGCCTCGACAAGAACACTGAAGCTTTCTTT.